This T cell receptor (beta chain) was identified during a study of somatic mutations in cytotoxic T cells in rheumatoid arthritis. The CDR3 contains 16 residues. Germline-derived CDR1 and CDR2 are MGHRA and YSYEKL. Trimming took 1 base from V and 6 from J; bases not matched to a gene: 5. Clones were read by immunoSEQ multiplex PCR, and TCRdb kept only the in-frame ones, dropping some. This sample has 3,000 or so clones; roughly nine tenths occur once, and the top ten carry 33%. This TCR was recovered from a woman aged 55-70 years with rheumatoid arthritis. The chain uses TRBV4-1 and TRBJ2-1, with 11 nucleotides matching TRBD2. Sequenced input: CD8+ T cells sorted from blood. CDR3: CASSQVGLAGGNEQFF. In nucleotides, the CDR3 is TGCGCCAGCAGCCAAGTGGGGCTAGCGGGAGGCAATGAGCAGTTCTTC.